These T cell receptor beta chains were read from a single sample in a study of shared clonotypes between healthy human individuals. This table comes from immunoSEQ multiplex PCR, and its TCRdb copy is limited to in-frame clones, with some not included. The table records fewer than 700,000 clones, roughly four fifths of them present only once. Sample: PBMCs. The receptors shown here come from a woman aged 40 to 50 in good health. Some clones in this sample may be carry-over from other donors' samples. CDR3s include the opening cysteine and the closing phenylalanine or tryptophan. D genes are given only for firm matches. Clone size, where shown, is once, few, many, or a class for clones that have expanded.

-	TRBV5-1	TRBJ2-1	-	TGCGCCAGCAGCTTAACTCAGACAGGTGAGCAGTTCTTC	CASSLTQTGEQFF
few	TRBV30	TRBJ1-2	-	TGTGCCTGGAAAATTCTCGCTAACTATGGCTACACCTTC	CAWKILANYGYTF
-	TRBV10-3	TRBJ2-7	TRBD2	TGTGCCATCAGTGCTTTAGCGGGAGGTTACGAGCAGTACTTC	CAISALAGGYEQYF
-	TRBV7-8	TRBJ2-5	-	TGTGCCAGCAGCCTACAGGGTTGGGGGGAGACCCAGTACTTC	CASSLQGWGETQYF
-	TRBV5-4	TRBJ2-5	-	TGTGCCAGCAGCTTGCCCGGGGCGAAAGAGACCCAGTACTTC	CASSLPGAKETQYF
-	TRBV5-4	TRBJ2-4	-	TGTGCCAGCAGCCCTAAGGCAGGGGTCAAAAACATTCAGTACTTC	CASSPKAGVKNIQYF
-	TRBV6-5	TRBJ2-7	TRBD1	TGTGCCAGCATCGGGACAGGGGGCTTCCACGAGCAGTACTTC	CASIGTGGFHEQYF
-	TRBV5-4	TRBJ2-1	TRBD2	TGTGCCAGCAGCTCCCTCGGCCTAGCGGAGTACAATGAGCAGTTCTTC	CASSSLGLAEYNEQFF
-	TRBV6-1	TRBJ2-7	TRBD2	TGTGCCAGCAGTGAAGGGGCGGGACTAGCGGGCTATGAGCAGTACTTC	CASSEGAGLAGYEQYF
-	TRBV10-2	TRBJ2-2	TRBD1	TGCGCCAGCATCTTGGACAGGGACTACACCGGGGAGCTGTTTTTT	CASILDRDYTGELFF
-	TRBV10-1	TRBJ2-2	-	TGCGCCAACCCACGGGGCGAGCGAGGGGTCGGGGAGCTGTTTTTT	CANPRGERGVGELFF
-	TRBV11-2	TRBJ1-1	-	TGTGCCAGCAGCCGCACAGGCCCCGCTGAAGCTTTCTTT	CASSRTGPAEAFF
-	TRBV6-1	TRBJ2-5	-	TGTGCCAGCAGGGCCAGCGGACCGGAGACCCAGTACTTC	CASRASGPETQYF
-	TRBV18	TRBJ1-4	-	TGTGCCAGCTCAGGACAGCGAACAACTAATGAAAAACTGTTTTTT	CASSGQRTTNEKLFF
many	TRBV5-4	TRBJ1-2	-	TGTGCCAGCAGCTCTGAGGAGTATGGCTACACCTTC	CASSSEEYGYTF
few	TRBV6-5	TRBJ2-7	-	TGTGCCAGCAGCACCTACGGCAGGGACGACGAGCAGTACTTC	CASSTYGRDDEQYF
-	TRBV23-1	TRBJ1-2	-	TGCGCCAGCAGTCAAAGTCTCCCCTCGGGTGGTGGCTACACCTTC	CASSQSLPSGGGYTF
-	TRBV5-1	TRBJ1-3	-	TGCGCCAGCAGCCCCCAAGGGGGAAACACCATATATTTT	CASSPQGGNTIYF
-	TRBV10-3	TRBJ2-7	-	TGTGCCATCAGTGAGTCGGCAGGTCCCATCTACGAGCAGTACTTC	CAISESAGPIYEQYF
-	TRBV6-4	TRBJ1-2	-	TGTGCCAGCAGTGACTCTTTTCGATCGGAGGGCTACACCTTC	CASSDSFRSEGYTF
-	TRBV19	TRBJ2-1	TRBD1	TGTGCCAGTAGTATGGGACAGGGAGTTAATGAGCAGTTCTTC	CASSMGQGVNEQFF
-	TRBV29-1	TRBJ2-7	-	TGCAGCGTTGTGATCCAGGGCCACGAGCAGTACTTC	CSVVIQGHEQYF
-	TRBV21-1	TRBJ1-4	-	TGTGCCAGCAGCAAAGGGGAAGGGGTAGGTAGTGAAAAACTGTTTTTT	CASSKGEGVGSEKLFF
few	TRBV9	TRBJ2-7	TRBD2	TGTGCCAGCAGCGCAGCGGGAGTCCCCTACGAGCAGTACTTC	CASSAAGVPYEQYF
-	TRBV12-1	TRBJ1-1	-	TGTGCCAGCAGCTTCTGGACAGCGAACACTGAAGCTTTCTTT	CASSFWTANTEAFF
-	TRBV2	TRBJ2-5	-	TGTGCCAGCAGGAGGTCGCTAGCAGATCAAGAGACCCAGTACTTC	CASRRSLADQETQYF
-	TRBV5-1	TRBJ2-1	-	TGCGCCAGCAGCTTGTTTGGGCGGGACGATGAGCAGTTCTTC	CASSLFGRDDEQFF
-	TRBV2	TRBJ2-5	TRBD2	TGTGCCAGTACAGCGGGAAGGCAAGAGACCCAGTACTTC	CASTAGRQETQYF
-	TRBV15	TRBJ2-7	-	TGTGCCACCAGCAGAGACCTGTGGCAAAGGGTGTCGGGGGAGCAGTACTTC	CATSRDLWQRVSGEQYF
-	TRBV28	TRBJ2-4	-	TGTGCCAGCAGTTTACCACAGGGAAACATTCAGTACTTC	CASSLPQGNIQYF
-	TRBV11-1	TRBJ2-7	-	TGTGCCAGCAGCTTCGATCTCCCCCAGGAACGACAGACCTACGAGCAGTACTTC	CASSFDLPQERQTYEQYF
many	TRBV27	TRBJ1-5	-	TGTGCCAGCAGTTTAAATGGAGGGGGTCAGCCCCAGCATTTT	CASSLNGGGQPQHF
-	TRBV2	TRBJ1-2	TRBD1	TGTGCCAGCAGTGAGGACAGGAACTATGGCTACACCTTC	CASSEDRNYGYTF
-	TRBV4-1	TRBJ1-3	-	TGCGCCAGCAGCCAAGATGGGGGGGGTAACTCTGGAAACACCATATATTTT	CASSQDGGGNSGNTIYF
-	TRBV5-1	TRBJ2-3	-	TGCGCCAGCAGCTTGGAAACAGATACGCAGTATTTT	CASSLETDTQYF
-	TRBV7-9	TRBJ1-3	-	TGTGCCAGCAGCTTAGGTGGAAACACCATATATTTT	CASSLGGNTIYF
many	TRBV19	TRBJ2-3	TRBD1	TGTGCCAGCAGGACAGGGACTAGCACAGATACGCAGTATTTT	CASRTGTSTDTQYF
many	TRBV5-6	TRBJ2-5	TRBD1	TGTGCCAGCAGCTCCAACAGGGGGCACCGGGAGACCCAGTACTTC	CASSSNRGHRETQYF
-	TRBV27	TRBJ2-7	-	TGTGCCAGCAGTTTAAGGGGCTCCTACGAGCAGTACTTC	CASSLRGSYEQYF
-	TRBV7-8	TRBJ2-7	TRBD2	TGTGCCAGCAGCTTAAGGTTGGCGGGAGGGTCCTACGAGCAGTACTTC	CASSLRLAGGSYEQYF
-	TRBV7-9	TRBJ2-5	-	TGTGCCAGCAGCTCCACCCAAGCGGGCGCAGAGACCCAGTACTTC	CASSSTQAGAETQYF
-	TRBV5-1	TRBJ2-2	-	TGCGCCAGCAGCACACAGGGTAACACCGGGGAGCTGTTTTTT	CASSTQGNTGELFF
-	TRBV5-1	TRBJ2-6	-	TGCGCCAGCAGCGCCGACAGCTCTGGGGCCAACGTCCTGACTTTC	CASSADSSGANVLTF
-	TRBV29-1	TRBJ1-1	-	TGCAGCGTTGACACTGAAGCTTTCTTT	CSVDTEAFF
-	TRBV9	TRBJ2-5	TRBD1	TGTGCCAGCAGCGTAGGGCAGGGGGCTAGTCAAGAGACCCAGTACTTC	CASSVGQGASQETQYF
many	TRBV14	TRBJ1-2	-	TGTGCCAGCAGCCATTTAGGAGGCAGCCCACGGGACTATGGCTACACCTTC	CASSHLGGSPRDYGYTF
-	TRBV28	TRBJ2-5	-	TGTGCCAGCAGTGCCGGGACGCCCGCCCAAGAGACCCAGTACTTC	CASSAGTPAQETQYF
-	TRBV2	TRBJ2-1	TRBD2	TGTGCCAGCACCCTGCAGGGACTAGCGGGACAAGAGCAGTTCTTC	CASTLQGLAGQEQFF
-	TRBV13	TRBJ1-4	-	TGTGCCAGCAGCTTCCAGTCTCGGGGCGGGTTTGAAAAACTGTTTTTT	CASSFQSRGGFEKLFF
-	TRBV9	TRBJ1-3	-	TGTGCCAGCAGCGTAGCAGGCAGCTCTGGAAACACCATATATTTT	CASSVAGSSGNTIYF
-	TRBV7-3	TRBJ2-1	TRBD1	TGTGCCAGCAGCATCCTTCCGGGACAGGGTGTAAATGAGCAGTTCTTC	CASSILPGQGVNEQFF
-	TRBV28	TRBJ1-1	TRBD1	TGTGCCAGCAGTGAAGGACAGGGGAACACTGAAGCTTTCTTT	CASSEGQGNTEAFF
-	TRBV28	TRBJ2-7	TRBD1	TGTGCCAGCAGTCCCCCCGCACAGGGGCTCCTTCACGAGCAGTACTTC	CASSPPAQGLLHEQYF
few	TRBV6-5	TRBJ2-1	-	TGTGCCAGCAGTTACGGCGGGATACATGGTGAGCAGTTCTTC	CASSYGGIHGEQFF
-	TRBV15	TRBJ2-7	TRBD1	TGTGCCACCAGCAGAGGGGGACAGGGGTTCGACGAGCAGTACTTC	CATSRGGQGFDEQYF
-	TRBV2	TRBJ1-5	-	TGTGCCAGCAGTGAATCTAATAGCAATCAGCCCCAGCATTTT	CASSESNSNQPQHF
few	TRBV9	TRBJ2-1	TRBD2	TGTGCCAGCAGCTCGAGGACTAGTCTATTGGTATCGAATGAGCAGTTCTTC	CASSSRTSLLVSNEQFF
-	TRBV28	TRBJ2-2	TRBD2	TGTGCCAGTAATAACGGACTAGCGGGAGGGGGTACCGGGGAGCTGTTTTTT	CASNNGLAGGGTGELFF